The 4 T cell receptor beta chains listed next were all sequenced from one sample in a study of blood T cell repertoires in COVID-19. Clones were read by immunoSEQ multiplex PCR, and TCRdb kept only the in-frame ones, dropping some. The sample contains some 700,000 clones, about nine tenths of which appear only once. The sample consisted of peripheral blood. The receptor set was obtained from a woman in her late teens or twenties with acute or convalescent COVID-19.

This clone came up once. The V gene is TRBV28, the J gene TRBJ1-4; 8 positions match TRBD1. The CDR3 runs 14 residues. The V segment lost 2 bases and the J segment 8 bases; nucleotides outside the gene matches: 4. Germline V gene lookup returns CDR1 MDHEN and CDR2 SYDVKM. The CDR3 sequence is CASSLRGQGEKLFF. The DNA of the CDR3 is TGTGCCAGCAGTTTAAGAGGACAGGGAGAAAAACTGTTTTTT.

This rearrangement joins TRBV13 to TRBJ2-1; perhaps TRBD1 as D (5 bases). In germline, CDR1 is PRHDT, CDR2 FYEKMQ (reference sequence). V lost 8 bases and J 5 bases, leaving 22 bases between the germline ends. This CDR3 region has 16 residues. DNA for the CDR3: TGTGCCAGCGGCTATGTCCGAAGGGGTCTCAACAATGAGCAGTTCTTC. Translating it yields CASGYVRRGLNNEQFF.

This CDR3 is CASSNRKNEPGNTIYF. In DNA form, the CDR3 reads TGTGCCAGCAGCAACCGCAAAAACGAGCCTGGAAACACCATATATTTT. The V gene is TRBV21-1, the J gene TRBJ1-3. TRBV21-1 is a pseudogene segment. This CDR3 is built from 16 residues.

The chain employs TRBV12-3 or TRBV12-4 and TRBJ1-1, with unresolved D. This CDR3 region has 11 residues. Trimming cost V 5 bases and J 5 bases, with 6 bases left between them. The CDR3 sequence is CASSQVTEAFF. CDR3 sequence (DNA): TGTGCCAGCAGTCAGGTGACTGAAGCTTTCTTT.